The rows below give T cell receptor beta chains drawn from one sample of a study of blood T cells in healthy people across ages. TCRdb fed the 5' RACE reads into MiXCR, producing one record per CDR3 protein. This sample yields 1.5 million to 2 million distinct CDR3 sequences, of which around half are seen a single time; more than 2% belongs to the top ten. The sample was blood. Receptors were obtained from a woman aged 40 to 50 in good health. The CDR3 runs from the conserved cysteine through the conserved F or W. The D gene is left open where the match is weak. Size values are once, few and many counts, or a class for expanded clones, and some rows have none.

cdr3_aa: CASSFGGTATNYGYTF
cdr3_nt: TGTGCCAGCAGCTTCGGCGGGACAGCTACTAACTATGGCTACACCTTC
clone_size: -
v_call: TRBV7-9
cdr3_length: 16
d_call: TRBD1
j_call: TRBJ1-2

cdr3_aa: CASSQDLRGGGTEAFF
cdr3_nt: TGCGCCAGCAGCCAAGATCTTCGCGGCGGGGGAACTGAAGCTTTCTTT
clone_size: -
v_call: TRBV4-3
cdr3_length: 16
d_call: -
j_call: TRBJ1-1

cdr3_aa: CSAGRDGTYEQYF
cdr3_nt: TGCAGTGCTGGCCGGGACGGAACCTACGAGCAGTACTTC
clone_size: -
v_call: TRBV20-1
cdr3_length: 13
d_call: -
j_call: TRBJ2-7

cdr3_aa: CASSEAGKGYGYTF
cdr3_nt: TGTGCCAGCAGTGAAGCGGGGAAGGGCTATGGCTACACCTTC
clone_size: -
v_call: TRBV2
cdr3_length: 14
d_call: -
j_call: TRBJ1-2

cdr3_aa: CASSGLLAGAREQFF
cdr3_nt: TGTGCCAGCAGTGGGCTACTAGCGGGGGCCCGGGAGCAGTTCTTC
clone_size: -
v_call: TRBV25-1
cdr3_length: 15
d_call: TRBD2
j_call: TRBJ2-1

cdr3_aa: CASSEGRDRHPNEQFF
cdr3_nt: TGTGCCAGCAGTGAAGGCAGGGACAGACACCCCAATGAGCAGTTCTTC
clone_size: -
v_call: TRBV6-1
cdr3_length: 16
d_call: TRBD1
j_call: TRBJ2-1

cdr3_aa: CSAPTAYEQYF
cdr3_nt: TGCAGTGCACCCACGGCCTACGAGCAGTACTTC
clone_size: few
v_call: TRBV20-1
cdr3_length: 11
d_call: -
j_call: TRBJ2-7

cdr3_aa: CASSPNSLGTVNTEAFF
cdr3_nt: TGCGCCAGCAGCCCCAATAGCCTGGGGACAGTGAACACTGAAGCTTTCTTT
clone_size: -
v_call: TRBV4-3
cdr3_length: 17
d_call: TRBD1
j_call: TRBJ1-1

cdr3_aa: CASGLQSGSTDTQYF
cdr3_nt: TGTGCCAGCGGCCTTCAAAGCGGTAGCACAGATACGCAGTATTTT
clone_size: -
v_call: TRBV2
cdr3_length: 15
d_call: -
j_call: TRBJ2-3

cdr3_aa: CSARPEGTVLYGYTF
cdr3_nt: TGCAGTGCTCGCCCTGAGGGGACGGTCTTATATGGCTACACCTTC
clone_size: -
v_call: TRBV20-1
cdr3_length: 15
d_call: -
j_call: TRBJ1-2

cdr3_aa: CASSLRGQAGWNTEAFF
cdr3_nt: TGTGCCAGCAGCTTAAGGGGTCAGGCCGGTTGGAACACTGAAGCTTTCTTT
clone_size: -
v_call: TRBV7-2
cdr3_length: 17
d_call: -
j_call: TRBJ1-1

cdr3_aa: CATSEPQGTGEKETQYF
cdr3_nt: TGTGCCACCAGTGAACCCCAAGGGACAGGAGAGAAAGAGACCCAGTACTTC
clone_size: -
v_call: TRBV24-1
cdr3_length: 17
d_call: TRBD1
j_call: TRBJ2-5

cdr3_aa: CANSAPGQYTDTQYF
cdr3_nt: TGTGCCAACAGTGCACCGGGACAGTACACAGATACGCAGTATTTT
clone_size: -
v_call: TRBV6-1
cdr3_length: 15
d_call: TRBD1
j_call: TRBJ2-3

cdr3_aa: CASSLGGRVTYNEQFF
cdr3_nt: TGTGCCAGCAGCTTAGGGGGCAGAGTCACCTACAATGAGCAGTTCTTC
clone_size: -
v_call: TRBV7-2
cdr3_length: 16
d_call: -
j_call: TRBJ2-1

cdr3_aa: CSVDKSEGTNEQFF
cdr3_nt: TGCAGCGTTGACAAGTCAGAGGGTACAAATGAGCAGTTCTTC
clone_size: -
v_call: TRBV29-1
cdr3_length: 14
d_call: -
j_call: TRBJ2-1

cdr3_aa: CASSSGTIQYEQYF
cdr3_nt: TGCGCCAGCAGCTCCGGGACAATCCAATACGAGCAGTACTTC
clone_size: -
v_call: TRBV10-2
cdr3_length: 14
d_call: -
j_call: TRBJ2-7

cdr3_aa: CASRAGTSGYNERFF
cdr3_nt: TGTGCCAGCAGGGCCGGGACTAGCGGGTACAATGAGCGGTTCTTC
clone_size: -
v_call: TRBV7-3
cdr3_length: 15
d_call: TRBD2
j_call: TRBJ2-1

cdr3_aa: CASSEARGHRDTQYF
cdr3_nt: TGTGCCAGCAGTGAAGCGCGGGGGCACAGAGATACGCAGTATTTT
clone_size: -
v_call: TRBV2
cdr3_length: 15
d_call: -
j_call: TRBJ2-3